This entry describes one TCR beta chain. As yet, its antigen is unknown. These data belong to a study of cytomegalovirus exposure and HLA in healthy donors. Whole-study results and caveats: Sequencing depth across donors, presence/absence analyses assumed, was roughly uniform. Later analysis identified a missense DCLRE1C variant that was linked to TCR beta V- and J-gene trimming.

Primers for the PCR totalled 60 Vbeta and 13 Jbeta. Libraries were prepared by immunoSEQ multiplex PCR; TCRdb keeps only in-frame clonotypes and omits some of them. Of under 110,000 clones listed, around three quarters are singletons. Sample: PBMCs. The receptor was derived from a man between 40 and 49 years old in good health and CMV-seronegative.

CDR3 sequence (DNA): TGTGCCAGCAGTGGGGACAGGTTCTTTGAAAAACTGTTTTTT. Its translation is CASSGDRFFEKLFF. The V gene is TRBV9, the J gene TRBJ1-4; 8 nucleotides line up with TRBD1. The germline V gene encodes CDR1 SGDLS and CDR2 YYNGEE. CDR3 length equals 14 residues. V shed 5 bases, J shed 7 bases, and the junction held 7 bases outside the gene matches.